A selection of T cell receptor beta chains follows, all from one sample in a study of cytomegalovirus exposure and HLA in healthy donors. Profiling relied on immunoSEQ multiplex PCR, and the TCRdb table lists in-frame clones only, not all of them. The repertoire includes about 88,000 clones, more than 70% of them detected once, and around an eighth sits in the top ten. Specimen: PBMCs. These receptors all stem from a young woman in good health and CMV-seropositive. Both conserved end residues are part of each CDR3. The D gene is left open where the match is weak. The size field is filled for only some rows; it gives once, few, many or a size class.

j_call,v_call,clone_size,cdr3_length,d_call,cdr3_nt,cdr3_aa
TRBJ2-7,TRBV13,.,15,.,TGTGCCAGCAGCTTAGCCGCCGTATCGCAGTACGAGCAGTACTTC,CASSLAAVSQYEQYF
TRBJ1-1,TRBV15,once,12,.,TGTGCCACCAGCAGACCGAGCACTGAAGCTTTCTTT,CATSRPSTEAFF
TRBJ2-7,TRBV18,.,15,.,TGTGCCAGCTCACCATGGGGGCAGAGCTCCTACGAGCAGTACTTC,CASSPWGQSSYEQYF
TRBJ1-3,TRBV4-2,.,18,TRBD1,TGTGCCAGCAGCCAAGAGCCGTCGGGACAGGGGGCTGGAAACACCATATATTTT,CASSQEPSGQGAGNTIYF
TRBJ1-2,TRBV4-3,.,14,TRBD1,TGCGCCAGCAGCCAACAGGGGGCTAACTATGGCTACACCTTC,CASSQQGANYGYTF
TRBJ2-3,TRBV13,.,20,TRBD1,TGTGCCAGCAGCTTAGCCCAGGACAGGGGGGAAGGGGACCCCACAGATACGCAGTATTTT,CASSLAQDRGEGDPTDTQYF
TRBJ1-5,TRBV6-6,.,16,TRBD1,TGTGCCAGCAGTTACTCGATGCGGACAGGGGATCAGCCCCAGCATTTT,CASSYSMRTGDQPQHF
TRBJ2-7,TRBV5-3,.,15,TRBD1,TGTGCCAGAAGCTCCTGGACAGGGGACTCCTACGAGCAGTACTTC,CARSSWTGDSYEQYF
TRBJ1-6,TRBV7-3,.,17,.,TGTGCCAGCAGCGCCCGGACAGCTCACTCCTATAATTCACCCCTCCACTTT,CASSARTAHSYNSPLHF
TRBJ2-7,TRBV6-1,.,11,.,TGTGCCAGAGACAGGACCTACGAGCAGTACTTC,CARDRTYEQYF
TRBJ1-4,TRBV28,.,16,.,TGTGCCAGCAGTTTGTGGCAGGGTTCAACTAATGAAAAACTGTTTTTT,CASSLWQGSTNEKLFF
TRBJ2-7,TRBV6-5,.,16,.,TGTGCCAGCAGTTACTCGGGGGGGGCCCTTATCTACGAGCAGTACTTC,CASSYSGGALIYEQYF
TRBJ1-5,TRBV6-6,.,15,.,TGTGCCAGCAGTGCCGGGACACCAAGCAATCAGCCCCAGCATTTT,CASSAGTPSNQPQHF
TRBJ1-2,TRBV7-6,.,15,TRBD1,TGTGCCAGCAGCTCTGGGACAGGGGGCCGGTATGGCTACACCTTC,CASSSGTGGRYGYTF
TRBJ1-6,TRBV4-3,.,15,.,TGCGCCAGCAGCCTTGGGACATCTCCGAATTCACCCCTCCACTTT,CASSLGTSPNSPLHF
TRBJ2-2,TRBV11-3,.,16,.,TGTGCCAGCAGCTTAGACCCCGCTAGTAACGCCGGGGAGCTGTTTTTT,CASSLDPASNAGELFF
TRBJ1-4,TRBV2,.,16,TRBD1,TGTGCCAGCAGTGCTGTCAGGGGGCTCGCTAATGAAAAACTGTTTTTT,CASSAVRGLANEKLFF
TRBJ2-5,TRBV7-3,.,15,TRBD2,TGTGCCAGCAGCCGAGAAGCGGGGGGGCCCGAGACCCAGTACTTC,CASSREAGGPETQYF
TRBJ2-1,TRBV9,.,11,.,TGTGCCAGCAGCCTTAGTAATGAGCAGTTCTTC,CASSLSNEQFF
TRBJ2-7,TRBV7-6,few,15,TRBD1,TGTGCCAGCAAACTAGGACAGGGGGCTATCTACGAGCAGTACTTC,CASKLGQGAIYEQYF
TRBJ1-2,TRBV10-3,.,15,TRBD1,TGTGCCATCAGTGAGTGGGACAGGGGCCTCTATGGCTACACCTTC,CAISEWDRGLYGYTF
TRBJ2-1,TRBV6-1,.,13,TRBD1,TGTGCCGGATGGACAGGGGGCAGCAATGAGCAGTTCTTC,CAGWTGGSNEQFF